This T cell receptor beta chain stems from a study of post-analysis software for immune sequencing data. Study-wide results and limits: Roughly 5 TRBV segments occurring more often in patients than controls included TRBV5-6, TRBV5-1 and TRBV20-1.

The CDR3 extends over 15 amino acids. V was cut by 4 bases and J by 13 bases, with 24 bases left in between. Germline CDR1 SGHKS, CDR2 YYEKEE (reference sequence). Incorporated into the TCR beta cDNA libraries were unique molecular identifiers, which served to reduce PCR and sequencing biases. TCRdb recomputed calls from the PCR reads with MiXCR, one row per CDR3 protein. The sample contains some 690,000 distinct CDR3 sequences, 55% to 60% of which appear only once. As regards this clonotype: Its matching antigen is unknown.

This rearrangement joins TRBV5-5 to TRBJ2-1; D is perhaps TRBD1 (5 bases). The TCR originated in a girl aged 2 to 10 with multiple sclerosis. The sample taken for sequencing was blood. The CDR3, as DNA: TGTGCCAGCAGCGCGCATGGGGCGCTCCAAGAGACCCAGTTCTTC. Protein sequence: CASSAHGALQETQFF.